A single sample gave rise to the 26 T cell receptor beta chains below, sequenced in a study of cytomegalovirus exposure and HLA in healthy donors. PCR used 60 Vbeta primers and 13 Jbeta primers. Using immunoSEQ multiplex PCR, the repertoire was profiled, and TCRdb retains in-frame clones only, with some absent. The data contain over 130,000 clones, about three fifths of them singletons. The sequenced sample was PBMCs. The origin of the receptors is a male donor in good health and CMV-seronegative.

CDR3 coding DNA: TGTGCCAGCAGCAAGGGACAGGGGGCGCGAAGTGAAAAACTGTTTTTT. Encoded protein: CASSKGQGARSEKLFF. This chain uses TRBV5-6 with TRBJ1-4, with 12 bases fitting TRBD1. The CDR3 totals 16 residues. The V gene's germline CDR1 is SGHDT and CDR2 YYEEEE. The trim removed 4 bases at V and 7 bases at J, leaving 8 bases unmatched.

This chain joins TRBV2 and TRBJ2-7, with TRBD2 matching over 10 bases. Germline loops: CDR1 SNHLY, CDR2 FYNNEI. The CDR3 has 14 residues. Trimming cost V 10 bases and J 7 bases; bases outside gene matches: 13. The CDR3 DNA is TGTGCCACCCAGCGAGCGGGGGGGCCGAGAGAGCAGTACTTC. Encoded protein: CATQRAGGPREQYF.

The rearrangement uses TRBV2 and TRBJ2-6; 8 nucleotides line up with TRBD1. V was pared by 4 bases and J by 0 bases, with 14 bases of the junction left unmatched. Germline CDR1 is SNHLY and CDR2 is FYNNEI. This CDR3 region has 20 residues. The CDR3 sequence: CASSGPGTGAPNSGANVLTF. CDR3 bases: TGTGCCAGCAGTGGGCCCGGGACAGGAGCACCCAACTCTGGGGCCAACGTCCTGACTTTC.

V gene TRBV2 combines with J gene TRBJ2-3; TRBD2 is a possible D gene (8 bases). The CDR3 is 14 residues long. Germline-derived CDR1 and CDR2 are SNHLY and FYNNEI. Trimming shortened V by 8 bases and J by 6 bases, and 18 bases separated the two germline ends. CDR3 residues: CASSRGTRSDTQYF. In DNA form, the CDR3 reads TGTGCCAGCTCCAGGGGGACTAGATCCGATACGCAGTATTTT.

The chain links TRBV14 to TRBJ2-7, with D maybe TRBD1 (6 bases). CDR1 SGHDN and CDR2 FVKESK come from the germline V gene. The V gene lost 7 bases and the J gene lost 2 bases, with 12 bases spanning the gap. The CDR3 sequence is 13 residues long. In DNA form, the CDR3 reads TGTGCCAGCAACTGGGGGCCGACCTACGAGCAGTACTTC. The encoded protein is CASNWGPTYEQYF.

The CDR3 DNA follows: TGTGCCAGCAGCCCTCGGACAGCTAGCTCCTATAATTCACCCCTCCACTTT. Translating gives CASSPRTASSYNSPLHF. This sequence joins TRBV7-2 and TRBJ1-6, with a weak D call TRBD1 (6 bases). The CDR3 spans 17 residues. V was cut by 5 bases and J by 0 bases, with 14 bases left in between. The germline V gene has CDR1 SGHTA and CDR2 FQGNSA. The full variable domain, its missing parts supplied by reference TRBV7-2 and TRBJ1-6, is GAGVSQSPSNKVTEKGKDVELRCDPISGHTALYWYRQSLGQGLEFLIYFQGNSAPDKSGLPSDRFSAERTGGSVSTLTIQRTQQEDSAVYLCASSPRTASSYNSPLHFGNGTRLTVT.

V usage is TRBV12-5 and J usage is TRBJ1-5; 9 bases line up with TRBD1. Germline V gene data show CDR1 as LGHNT and CDR2 as FRNRAP. V dropped 4 bases and J dropped 6; count of bases not matched to a gene: 10. The CDR3 extends over 16 amino acids. The DNA of the CDR3 is TGTGCTAGTGGTTCAATACCGGGACAGGGCGGTCAGCCCCAGCATTTT. Protein product: CASGSIPGQGGQPQHF.

The gene calls are TRBV4-3 and TRBJ2-7, with D unresolved. In germline, CDR1 is LGHNA, CDR2 YSLEER. The V gene lost 0 bases and the J gene lost 5 bases, with 11 bases spanning the gap. CDR3 length equals 14 residues. CDR3 nucleotides: TGCGCCAGCAGCCAAGATGAGCGCGGTAACGAGCAGTACTTC. Translation gives CASSQDERGNEQYF.

This clone turned up a few times. The rearrangement joins TRBV18 to TRBJ2-3, with 8 bases aligning to TRBD1. CDR3 length: 16 amino acids. The germline CDR1 and CDR2 sequences are KGHSH and LQKENI. After removal of 2 bases from V and 2 bases from J, the junction contained 6 bases not matched to a gene. CDR3 DNA sequence: TGTGCCAGCTCACCAGAGATGGACAGGGACACAGATACGCAGTATTTT. It encodes CASSPEMDRDTDTQYF.

The chain combines TRBV4-3 with TRBJ1-4; D gene unclear. The CDR3 contains 17 residues. V was pared by 0 bases and J by 8 bases, with 19 bases between. CDR1 and CDR2 (germline): LGHNA, YSLEER. DNA for the CDR3: TGCGCCAGCAGCCAAGATCTTCCGGGGAGGGTAGGAGAAAAACTGTTTTTT. Its protein is CASSQDLPGRVGEKLFF.

The CDR3 DNA is TGTGCCAGCAGTACCCCGGGACAGGGGGCGATAAGTGGCTACACCTTC. It yields the protein CASSTPGQGAISGYTF. V and J are TRBV28 and TRBJ1-2; 12 positions agree with TRBD1. V shed 5 bases, J shed 7 bases, and the junction held 11 bases outside the gene matches. The germline V gene encodes CDR1 MDHEN and CDR2 SYDVKM. The CDR3 contains 16 residues.

In regard to this clone: This probably arose from a read error, given a far larger clone one base away. In nucleotides, the CDR3 is TGTGCCAGCAGCCCCAGGGGCACTGAAGCTTTCTTT. It is translated as CASSPRGTEAFF. The genes are TRBV28 and TRBJ1-1; TRBD1 might be the D (6 bases). This CDR3 has 12 amino acids. Germline V CDR1 and CDR2: MDHEN, SYDVKM. V was clipped by 6 bases and J by 4 bases, with 9 bases between them.

This clone was picked up a small number of times. The V and J genes are TRBV9 and TRBJ1-2; D remains ambiguous. The V end was cut by 5 bases, the J end by 4 bases, with 15 bases between. This CDR3 is built from 14 residues. The germline gives CDR1 SGDLS, CDR2 YYNGEE. In DNA form, the CDR3 reads TGTGCCAGCAGGGGCCGGGGTAGGCTCTATGGCTACACCTTC. As protein: CASRGRGRLYGYTF.

The J gene is TRBJ1-5, the V gene TRBV5-4, with D possibly being TRBD1 (6 bases). Trimming left V 1 base short and J 4 bases short, with 12 bases between. The CDR3 is 15 residues long. CDR1 and CDR2 from the germline V gene are SGHNT and YYREEE (reference sequence). The DNA of the CDR3 is TGTGCCAGCAGCTTGAGTCCAGGGGCTAATCAGCCCCAGCATTTT. It translates to CASSLSPGANQPQHF.

The V and J genes are TRBV13 and TRBJ1-1; 8 bases map to TRBD1. CDR1 and CDR2 (germline): PRHDT, FYEKMQ (reference sequence). Trimming at V came to 5 bases and at J to 4 bases, leaving 6 bases not matched to a gene. The CDR3 loop spans 14 amino acids. The CDR3 sequence is CASSEQGDTTEAFF. In DNA, the CDR3 is TGTGCCAGCAGCGAACAGGGGGATACCACTGAAGCTTTCTTT.

CDR3 region: CASSSSAGELDGYTF. CDR3 sequence (DNA): TGTGCCAGCAGCTCCTCCGCAGGGGAATTAGATGGCTACACCTTC. The V and J genes are TRBV7-9 and TRBJ1-2; weak D call: TRBD1 (6 bases). Germline CDR1 reads SEHNR; CDR2 reads FQNEAQ (reference sequence). V was trimmed by 4 bases and J by 6 bases, leaving 18 bases between them. The CDR3 is 15 residues long.

The chain couples TRBV6-5 to TRBJ2-1, with 11 bases aligning to TRBD2. Trimming cost V 6 bases and J 7 bases; bases outside gene matches: 8. Germline loops: CDR1 MNHEY, CDR2 SVGAGI. The CDR3 loop spans 15 amino acids. CDR3 DNA: TGTGCCAGCAGACAGGAGATAGCGGGGGGGAATGAGCAGTTCTTC. This codes for CASRQEIAGGNEQFF.

The rearrangement joins TRBV5-1 to TRBJ2-4, with 15 bases that match TRBD2. CDR1 is SGHRS and CDR2 is YFSETQ in the germline V gene. V dropped 3 bases and J dropped 15; count of bases not matched to a gene: 7. CDR3 length: 14 amino acids. CDR3 sequence (DNA): TGCGCCAGCAGCTGGGGACTAGCGGGGGGTCCGCTGTACTTC. Translated: CASSWGLAGGPLYF.

This chain connects TRBV7-6 to TRBJ2-3, with D possibly TRBD1 on 6 matching bases. Germline V gene data show CDR1 as SGHVS and CDR2 as FNYEAQ. V lost 5 bases and J lost 0, with 9 bases in between. CDR3 size: 14 residues. The CDR3, as DNA: TGTGCCAGCAGCCAGGGGATGAGCACAGATACGCAGTATTTT. It specifies CASSQGMSTDTQYF.

The chain links TRBV6-1 to TRBJ1-4; D remains unclear. V was trimmed by 7 bases and J by 5 bases, leaving 11 bases between them. The CDR3 loop spans 13 amino acids. Germline assignment: CDR1 MNHNS and CDR2 SASEGT. The CDR3 DNA is TGTGCCAGCAACAGTGAACTCAATGAAAAACTGTTTTTT. This translates into CASNSELNEKLFF.

V usage is TRBV9 and J usage is TRBJ1-4, with D possibly matching TRBD1 (5 bases). Trimming took 2 bases from V and 0 from J, leaving 5 bases between them. The CDR3 has 14 residues. Germline CDR1 SGDLS, CDR2 YYNGEE. As DNA, the CDR3 is TGTGCCAGCAGCGTGACAGCAACTAATGAAAAACTGTTTTTT. Protein product: CASSVTATNEKLFF.

The V call is TRBV7-2, the J call TRBJ2-5, with 12 bases lining up with TRBD2. Per germline, CDR1 SGHTA and CDR2 FQGNSA. The CDR3 runs to 14 residues. Trimming cost V 4 bases and J 3 bases; bases outside gene matches: 0. For the CDR3, the DNA is TGTGCCAGCAGCTCTAGCGGGGGGGAAGAGACCCAGTACTTC. Amino acids: CASSSSGGEETQYF.

The chain joins TRBV27 to TRBJ1-5; TRBD1 agrees at 7 bases. The trim removed 3 bases at V and 6 bases at J, leaving 5 bases unmatched. The CDR3 has 14 residues. Germline V gene lookup returns CDR1 MNHEY and CDR2 SMNVEV (reference sequence). The CDR3 here is CASSLSGGFQPQHF. CDR3 in DNA: TGTGCCAGCAGTTTGTCAGGGGGTTTTCAGCCCCAGCATTTT.

The CDR3 coding sequence is TGTGCCAGCAGCCGGGGCTCTGGGGCCAACGTCCTGACTTTC. This codes for CASSRGSGANVLTF. The chain carries TRBV11-3 and TRBJ2-6, with a weak D call TRBD2 (5 bases). Germline V lookup: CDR1 SGHNT, CDR2 YENEEA. The CDR3 is made up of 14 amino acids. The V and J ends lost 5 bases and 0 bases respectively, with 5 bases between them. Full variable domain (outside the CDR3, taken from reference TRBV11-3 and TRBJ2-6): EAGVVQSPRYKIIEKKQPVAFWCNPISGHNTLYWYLQNLGQGPELLIRYENEEAVDDSQLPKDRFSAERLKGVDSTLKIQPAELGDSAVYLCASSRGSGANVLTFGAGSRLTVL.

This rearrangement joins TRBV30 to TRBJ1-4, with D possibly TRBD1 on 5 matching bases. Germline V gives CDR1 GTSNPN, CDR2 SVGIG (reference sequence). The CDR3 totals 18 residues. V lost 6 bases and J lost 0, with 23 bases in between. The CDR3 loop reads CACVESTGWGATNEKLFF. The CDR3 nucleotides read TGTGCCTGTGTAGAGTCGACGGGCTGGGGGGCAACTAATGAAAAACTGTTTTTT.

The chain recombines TRBV5-5 with TRBJ2-7; D is perhaps TRBD2 (5 bases). Germline assignment: CDR1 SGHKS and CDR2 YYEKEE (reference sequence). Trimming pared 3 bases from V and 5 bases from J, leaving 18 bases between. The CDR3 covers 15 residues. CDR3 in amino acids: CASSSPGIPLDEQYF. CDR3 sequence (DNA): TGTGCCAGCAGCTCGCCGGGGATCCCCCTGGACGAGCAGTACTTC. Combining the CDR3 with reference TRBV5-5 and TRBJ2-7 gives the whole variable domain DAGVTQSPTHLIKTRGQQVTLRCSPISGHKSVSWYQQVLGQGPQFIFQYYEKEERGRGNFPDRFSARQFPNYSSELNVNALLLGDSALYLCASSSPGIPLDEQYFGPGTRLTVT.